Listed below are T cell receptor beta chains from one sample, sequenced in a study of cytomegalovirus exposure and HLA in healthy donors. Sequencing used immunoSEQ multiplex PCR; TCRdb keeps in-frame clones, though not all of them. The table includes over 110,000 clones, roughly 74% detected once. The specimen was PBMCs. Receptors were obtained from a woman between 18 and 29 years old in good health and CMV-seropositive. CDR3s include the opening cysteine and the closing phenylalanine or tryptophan. D genes are given only for firm matches. For some rows the clone size is stated as once, few or many, or as a class when expanded; others skip it.

CDR3: CASSSRTGGFILFYGYTF; DNA: TGTGCCAGCAGTTCTCGGACAGGGGGTTTTATACTTTTCTATGGCTACACCTTC; D: TRBD1; size: -; J: TRBJ1-2; V: TRBV28
CDR3: CASSRRGGERDQPQHF; DNA: TGTGCCAGCTCACGGAGGGGAGGAGAGAGGGATCAGCCCCAGCATTTT; D: -; size: -; J: TRBJ1-5; V: TRBV18
CDR3: CASSRGTGGPETQYF; DNA: TGTGCCAGCAGCAGGGGGACAGGCGGACCAGAGACCCAGTACTTC; D: TRBD1; size: -; J: TRBJ2-5; V: TRBV9
CDR3: CASSGDRGHQPQHF; DNA: TGTGCCAGCAGTGGGGACAGGGGGCACCAGCCCCAGCATTTT; D: TRBD1; size: -; J: TRBJ1-5; V: TRBV6-1
CDR3: CASSLASRGSEQYF; DNA: TGTGCCAGCAGCTTGGCCTCCAGGGGAAGCGAGCAGTACTTC; D: -; size: -; J: TRBJ2-7; V: TRBV5-6
CDR3: CASSLDWGGSPLHF; DNA: TGTGCCAGCAGCTTGGATTGGGGAGGTTCACCCCTCCACTTT; D: -; size: -; J: TRBJ1-6; V: TRBV5-4
CDR3: CASSQEQGEYYGYTF; DNA: TGCGCCAGCAGCCAAGAACAGGGGGAGTACTATGGCTACACCTTC; D: TRBD1; size: -; J: TRBJ1-2; V: TRBV4-3
CDR3: CASSLDSAGDEAFF; DNA: TGTGCCAGCAGCTTAGATTCGGCAGGGGATGAAGCTTTCTTT; D: -; size: -; J: TRBJ1-1; V: TRBV7-9
CDR3: CAIRGTATYEQYF; DNA: TGTGCCATCCGGGGGACAGCCACCTACGAGCAGTACTTC; D: -; size: -; J: TRBJ2-7; V: TRBV10-3
CDR3: CASSSSGTGNTGELFF; DNA: TGTGCCAGCAGTTCATCCGGGACAGGGAACACCGGGGAGCTGTTTTTT; D: TRBD1; size: -; J: TRBJ2-2; V: TRBV6-5
CDR3: CASRDEGGAVEAFF; DNA: TGTGCCAGCAGGGACGAGGGGGGGGCCGTTGAAGCTTTCTTT; D: -; size: -; J: TRBJ1-1; V: TRBV6-6
CDR3: CAISAWTGSASEQYF; DNA: TGTGCCATCAGTGCTTGGACAGGGTCCGCCTCCGAGCAGTACTTC; D: TRBD1; size: -; J: TRBJ2-7; V: TRBV10-3
CDR3: CASSQLGQGRADNSPLHF; DNA: TGTGCCAGCAGCCAATTGGGACAGGGGCGAGCCGACAATTCACCCCTCCACTTT; D: TRBD1; size: -; J: TRBJ1-6; V: TRBV16
CDR3: CASSLPPGWGQSGRGYTF; DNA: TGTGCCAGCAGCTTGCCCCCGGGGTGGGGACAGTCAGGCAGGGGCTACACCTTC; D: TRBD1; size: -; J: TRBJ1-2; V: TRBV11-2
CDR3: CASSQGRGHGSYEQYF; DNA: TGCGCCAGCAGCCAAGGTAGAGGGCATGGCTCCTACGAGCAGTACTTC; D: -; size: -; J: TRBJ2-7; V: TRBV4-1
CDR3: CASSGGVRNQPQHF; DNA: TGTGCCAGCAGTGGCGGAGTGCGGAATCAGCCCCAGCATTTT; D: -; size: -; J: TRBJ1-5; V: TRBV2
CDR3: CASSSGTGVAMNTEAFF; DNA: TGCGCCAGCAGCTCCGGGACAGGGGTTGCTATGAACACTGAAGCTTTCTTT; D: TRBD1; size: -; J: TRBJ1-1; V: TRBV5-1
CDR3: CASSQDARGLHTEAFF; DNA: TGCGCCAGCAGCCAAGATGCAAGGGGTCTACACACTGAAGCTTTCTTT; D: -; size: once; J: TRBJ1-1; V: TRBV4-1
CDR3: CASSGEAGQSYEQYF; DNA: TGTGCCAGCAGTGGAGAAGCGGGGCAATCCTACGAGCAGTACTTC; D: TRBD2; size: -; J: TRBJ2-7; V: TRBV6-1
CDR3: CASSTTQGSHEQYF; DNA: TGTGCCAGCTCAACCACTCAGGGGTCCCACGAGCAGTACTTC; D: -; size: -; J: TRBJ2-7; V: TRBV18
CDR3: CATLGQVNQPQHF; DNA: TGTGCCACCCTCGGACAGGTCAATCAGCCCCAGCATTTT; D: TRBD1; size: -; J: TRBJ1-5; V: TRBV28
CDR3: CASSPTRGAAYNEQFF; DNA: TGTGCCAGCAGTCCCACGCGGGGGGCCGCCTACAATGAGCAGTTCTTC; D: TRBD2; size: -; J: TRBJ2-1; V: TRBV28
CDR3: CASSLTGGGKLFF; DNA: TGCGCCAGCAGCTTGACAGGGGGAGGGAAACTGTTTTTT; D: TRBD1; size: -; J: TRBJ1-4; V: TRBV5-1
CDR3: CASSSRGGANVLTF; DNA: TGTGCCAGCAGCTCCAGAGGTGGGGCCAACGTCCTGACTTTC; D: -; size: -; J: TRBJ2-6; V: TRBV7-2
CDR3: CAWSREFGELFF; DNA: TGTGCCTGGAGTCGAGAGTTCGGGGAGCTGTTTTTT; D: -; size: -; J: TRBJ2-2; V: TRBV30
CDR3: CASSGTLELYSNQPQHF; DNA: TGTGCCAGCAGTGGTACACTCGAACTATATAGCAATCAGCCCCAGCATTTT; D: -; size: -; J: TRBJ1-5; V: TRBV28
CDR3: CASSHPGQGTYEQYF; DNA: TGCGCCAGCAGCCACCCGGGACAGGGTACCTACGAGCAGTACTTC; D: TRBD1; size: -; J: TRBJ2-7; V: TRBV4-1
CDR3: CASSYSWQGGTEAFF; DNA: TGTGCCAGCAGTTACTCGTGGCAGGGAGGCACTGAAGCTTTCTTT; D: -; size: -; J: TRBJ1-1; V: TRBV6-5
CDR3: CASSSPGGNEKLFF; DNA: TGTGCCAGCAGCTCTCCAGGGGGGAATGAAAAACTGTTTTTT; D: TRBD1; size: -; J: TRBJ1-4; V: TRBV7-8
CDR3: CASLFRVGSTGELFF; DNA: TGTGCCAGCTTGTTCAGGGTGGGAAGCACCGGGGAGCTGTTTTTT; D: -; size: -; J: TRBJ2-2; V: TRBV28
CDR3: CASSEWSREDGYTF; DNA: TGTGCCAGCAGTGAATGGTCAAGAGAAGATGGCTACACCTTC; D: -; size: -; J: TRBJ1-2; V: TRBV6-1
CDR3: CAWSRWGVSNQPQHF; DNA: TGTGCCTGGAGTAGATGGGGCGTCAGCAATCAGCCCCAGCATTTT; D: -; size: -; J: TRBJ1-5; V: TRBV30
CDR3: CASSVARGRAESSYNEQFF; DNA: TGTGCCAGCAGCGTAGCACGGGGGAGGGCTGAAAGCTCCTACAATGAGCAGTTCTTC; D: TRBD2; size: -; J: TRBJ2-1; V: TRBV9
CDR3: CASSLEFGFTEAFF; DNA: TGCGCCAGCAGCTTGGAGTTCGGGTTCACTGAAGCTTTCTTT; D: -; size: few; J: TRBJ1-1; V: TRBV5-1